These 27 T cell receptor beta chains originate from one sample sequenced in a study of blood T cell repertoires in COVID-19. Data came from immunoSEQ multiplex PCR; TCRdb stores just in-frame clones and leaves some out. Among 60,000 or so clones listed, approximately 82% were seen once. The sequenced sample was peripheral blood. All receptors derive from a man aged 55 to 70 with acute or convalescent COVID-19.

This clone was counted only a few times. The CDR3 protein is CASSLQTGGGTEAFF. CDR3 coding DNA: TGTGCCAGCTCACTCCAGACAGGGGGAGGCACTGAAGCTTTCTTT. The chain has TRBV18 and TRBJ1-1; 9 nucleotides match TRBD1. From germline, CDR1 is KGHSH and CDR2 LQKENI. V shed 4 bases, J shed 4 bases, and the junction held 7 bases outside the gene matches. The CDR3 runs to 15 residues.

The rearrangement joins TRBV9 to TRBJ1-2, with 7 bases identical to TRBD1. CDR3 length equals 15 residues. With 0 bases clipped from V and 4 bases from J, the junction kept 6 bases outside the gene matches. Germline V gives CDR1 SGDLS, CDR2 YYNGEE. CDR3 protein: CASSVDRGSSYGYTF. In nucleotides, the CDR3 is TGTGCCAGCAGCGTAGACAGGGGCTCTAGCTATGGCTACACCTTC.

The CDR3 DNA reads TGTGCCACCAGTGATTTAGGGTACAGGGGTGAGCAGTTCTTC. Amino acids: CATSDLGYRGEQFF. The rearrangement uses TRBV24-1 and TRBJ2-1; 7 bases are shared with TRBD1. The CDR3 is 14 amino acids. V lost 1 base to trimming and J lost 9 bases; unmatched junction nucleotides: 5. From germline, CDR1 is KGHDR and CDR2 SFDVKD.

The V and J genes are TRBV28 and TRBJ1-3, with 7 bases aligning to TRBD1. This CDR3 comprises 14 residues. CDR1 and CDR2 (germline): MDHEN, SYDVKM. V lost 6 bases and J lost 2; bases outside the gene matches: 4. DNA of the CDR3: TGTGCCAGCAGGGGAACAGGGGCTGGAAACACCATATATTTT. It yields the protein CASRGTGAGNTIYF. The full variable domain, in which reference TRBV28 and TRBJ1-3 provide the parts outside the CDR3, is DVKVTQSSRYLVKRTGEKVFLECVQDMDHENMFWYRQDPGLGLRLIYFSYDVKMKEKGDIPEGYSVSREKKERFSLILESASTNQTSMYLCASRGTGAGNTIYFGEGSWLTVV.

This clone has just a few counts. The CDR3 sequence is CASSGGWGDSPLHF. CDR3 sequence (DNA): TGTGCCAGCAGTGGAGGGTGGGGTGATTCACCCCTCCACTTT. This chain uses TRBV2 with TRBJ1-6, with no clear D. Trimming took 4 bases from V and 8 from J, leaving 12 bases between them. The CDR3 sequence is 14 residues long. CDR1 and CDR2 from the germline V gene are SNHLY and FYNNEI.

The rearrangement uses TRBV7-9 and TRBJ2-7; D may be TRBD2 (6 bases). This CDR3 contains 14 residues. Germline-derived CDR1 and CDR2 are SEHNR and FQNEAQ (reference sequence). Between the trimmed V and J ends, which lost 3 bases and 1 base, there was a span of 10 bases. CDR3 amino acids: CASSLGGRSYEQYF. The DNA of the CDR3 is TGTGCCAGCAGCTTGGGGGGTAGGTCCTACGAGCAGTACTTC.

The rearrangement uses TRBV6-1 and TRBJ2-7; D unclear. The V and J ends lost 3 bases and 2 bases respectively, with 11 bases between them. Per the germline V gene, CDR1 is MNHNS and CDR2 is SASEGT. The CDR3 is 14 residues long. DNA of the CDR3: TGTGCCAGCAGTGAGTTCAACGGAGCCTACGAGCAGTACTTC. This translates into CASSEFNGAYEQYF.

V usage is TRBV5-1 and J usage is TRBJ2-7; TRBD1 agrees at 8 bases. The germline V gene encodes CDR1 SGHRS and CDR2 YFSETQ. V was pared by 4 bases and J by 0 bases, with 12 bases of the junction left unmatched. The CDR3 sequence is 17 residues long. This CDR3 is CASSTGPGQELSYEQYF. The DNA of the CDR3 is TGCGCCAGCAGCACCGGACCGGGACAGGAGCTCTCCTACGAGCAGTACTTC. The full variable domain, its missing parts supplied by reference TRBV5-1 and TRBJ2-7, is KAGVTQTPRYLIKTRGQQVTLSCSPISGHRSVSWYQQTPGQGLQFLFEYFSETQRNKGNFPGRFSGRQFSNSRSEMNVSTLELGDSALYLCASSTGPGQELSYEQYFGPGTRLTVT.

This clone is a singleton in its sample. This chain links TRBV6-5 with TRBJ1-2; a possible D gene is TRBD1 (6 bases). The length of the CDR3 is 14 residues. Trimming shortened V by 0 bases and J by 5 bases, and 10 bases separated the two germline ends. The germline gives CDR1 MNHEY, CDR2 SVGAGI. The chain's CDR3 is CASSYSGRGYGYTF. In DNA, the CDR3 is TGTGCCAGCAGTTACTCGGGCAGGGGATATGGCTACACCTTC.

This chain links TRBV7-2 with TRBJ1-2, with TRBD1 matching 7 bases. This CDR3 contains 16 residues. Germline loops: CDR1 SGHTA, CDR2 FQGNSA. J was trimmed by 0 bases and V by 5 bases; bases with no gene match: 9. This CDR3 is CASSLQTGTANYGYTF. As DNA, the CDR3 is TGTGCCAGCAGCCTGCAAACCGGGACAGCTAACTATGGCTACACCTTC.

This clone was observed a single time. The V gene is TRBV10-3, the J gene TRBJ1-2, with D uncertain. Deletions cut 1 base from V and 6 bases from J, with 15 bases between. Germline V CDR1 and CDR2: ENHRY, SYGVKD. The CDR3 is 15 residues long. CDR3 sequence (DNA): TGTGCCATCAGTGAGTACGCGGGGAACTTGGATGGCTACACCTTC. It codes for CAISEYAGNLDGYTF.

Regarding this clone: Other DNA sequences from this sample encode an identical CDR3 as well. The chain is built from TRBV27 and TRBJ1-5; D call uncertain. Trimming removed 6 bases at V and 6 bases at J, with 12 bases between. Per the germline V gene, CDR1 is MNHEY and CDR2 is SMNVEV (reference sequence). The CDR3 totals 13 residues. CDR3 coding DNA: TGTGCCAGCAGCCCACCCGGCGGTCAGCCCCAGCATTTT. Translation: CASSPPGGQPQHF.

The rearrangement links TRBV19 to TRBJ1-2; TRBD1 matches 10 bases. J gave up 8 bases and V 4 bases, and 7 bases lay outside the gene matches. This CDR3 comprises 14 residues. In germline, CDR1 is LNHDA, CDR2 SQIVND (reference sequence). The CDR3 sequence is CASSTRQGASGYTF. CDR3 nucleotides: TGTGCCAGTAGTACAAGACAGGGGGCAAGCGGCTACACCTTC.

This clone was observed a handful of times. This chain uses TRBV5-5 with TRBJ1-2, with 7 bases lining up with TRBD1. The V segment lost 4 bases and the J segment 7 bases; nucleotides outside the gene matches: 13. Germline V gene data show CDR1 as SGHKS and CDR2 as YYEKEE (reference sequence). The CDR3 runs to 15 residues. The CDR3 DNA sequence: TGTGCCAGCAGCCATACAGGGGCGGGAAGTACTGGCTACACCTTC. Translating it yields CASSHTGAGSTGYTF.

The chain employs TRBV29-1 and TRBJ1-4; 9 nucleotides agree with TRBD1. CDR1 SQVTM and CDR2 ANQGSEA come from the germline V gene. Trimming removed 6 bases from V and 6 bases from J; junction bases left unmatched: 5. This CDR3 spans 13 amino acids. Here the CDR3 reads CSVETGGDEKLFF. In nucleotides, the CDR3 is TGCAGCGTGGAAACAGGGGGCGATGAAAAACTGTTTTTT.

This chain joins TRBV7-2 and TRBJ2-2; D possibly corresponds to TRBD2 (6 bases). The germline gives CDR1 SGHTA, CDR2 FQGNSA. The CDR3 loop spans 16 amino acids. Trimming shortened V by 0 bases and J by 5 bases, and 13 bases separated the two germline ends. The CDR3 here is CASSLASGDGTGELFF. In DNA, the CDR3 is TGTGCCAGCAGCTTAGCCTCGGGGGATGGAACCGGGGAGCTGTTTTTT. Looking up the rest from reference TRBV7-2 and TRBJ2-2 gives the full variable domain: GAGVSQSPSNKVTEKGKDVELRCDPISGHTALYWYRQSLGQGLEFLIYFQGNSAPDKSGLPSDRFSAERTGGSVSTLTIQRTQQEDSAVYLCASSLASGDGTGELFFGEGSRLTVL.

This chain uses TRBV11-2 with TRBJ2-5, with D maybe TRBD1 (5 bases). Germline V gene lookup returns CDR1 SGHAT and CDR2 FQNNGV. With 1 base removed from V and 10 bases from J, the gap between germline ends came to 13 bases. The CDR3 contains 13 residues. The CDR3: CASSLVRGQGQYF. The DNA for the CDR3 is TGTGCCAGCAGCTTAGTAAGAGGTCAGGGCCAGTACTTC.

The chain joins TRBV29-1 to TRBJ2-2; D remains unclear. V was pared by 4 bases and J by 6 bases, with 9 bases between. The CDR3 has 12 amino acids. Germline assignment: CDR1 SQVTM and CDR2 ANQGSEA. CDR3 sequence (DNA): TGCAGCGTTGGTCTGGGCGCCGGGGAGCTGTTTTTT. It codes for CSVGLGAGELFF.

This chain uses TRBV6-5 with TRBJ2-6; D is undetermined. Germline CDR1 MNHEY, CDR2 SVGAGI. This CDR3 region has 15 residues. Trimming removed 5 bases from V and 10 bases from J, with 18 bases in between. The CDR3 DNA reads as TGTGCCAGCAGTCGTCAGTCTTCTGTGTCGAACGTCCTGACTTTC. It specifies CASSRQSSVSNVLTF.

V usage is TRBV19 and J usage is TRBJ1-1; no firm D call. This CDR3 comprises 13 residues. Germline V gene sequence: CDR1 LNHDA, CDR2 SQIVND (reference sequence). Between the trimmed V and J ends, which lost 2 bases and 3 bases, there was a span of 7 bases. CDR3 nucleotides: TGTGCCAGTAGTATAACGGTGGACACTGAAGCTTTCTTT. It translates to CASSITVDTEAFF.

This clone was found a few times. This chain connects TRBV4-1 to TRBJ2-7, with 7 bases aligning to TRBD1. The length of the CDR3 is 15 residues. In germline, CDR1 is MGHRA, CDR2 YSYEKL. Losses at the gene ends were 0 bases for V and 3 bases for J; bases not matched to a gene: 5. The CDR3 spells CASSQDWDSHYEQYF. In nucleotides, the CDR3 is TGCGCCAGCAGCCAAGATTGGGACAGTCACTACGAGCAGTACTTC.

The J gene is TRBJ1-1, the V gene TRBV7-3, with a possible D match to TRBD1 (5 bases). Germline CDR1 SGHTA, CDR2 FQGTGA. This CDR3 spans 13 amino acids. The V end was cut by 4 bases, the J end by 4 bases, with 10 bases between. DNA for the CDR3: TGTGCCAGCAGCTCCCTCGGGGGCACTGAAGCTTTCTTT. It translates to CASSSLGGTEAFF.

CDR3 coding DNA: TGTGCCAGTAGTCGAGCGGGGACCCAAGAGACCCAGTACTTC. This gives the protein CASSRAGTQETQYF. The chain uses TRBV19 and TRBJ2-5, with 7 bases identical to TRBD2. The V and J ends lost 5 bases and 1 base, in that order; junction bases with no gene match: 4. From germline, CDR1 is LNHDA and CDR2 SQIVND (reference sequence). The CDR3 has 14 amino acids.

The chain links TRBV5-1 to TRBJ1-4; 10 bases are shared with TRBD1. The CDR3 runs to 17 residues. Unmatched junction bases numbered 3, after V lost 1 base and J lost 0 bases. Germline loops: CDR1 SGHRS, CDR2 YFSETQ. The CDR3, as DNA: TGCGCCAGCAGCTTGTCGGGACAGGGGCCAACTAATGAAAAACTGTTTTTT. Residues: CASSLSGQGPTNEKLFF. The complete variable domain, with remaining parts taken from reference TRBV5-1 and TRBJ1-4, reads KAGVTQTPRYLIKTRGQQVTLSCSPISGHRSVSWYQQTPGQGLQFLFEYFSETQRNKGNFPGRFSGRQFSNSRSEMNVSTLELGDSALYLCASSLSGQGPTNEKLFFGSGTQLSVL.

This clone turned up a few times. The rearrangement links TRBV12-5 to TRBJ2-2; 8 bases match TRBD2. After removal of 6 bases from V and 4 bases from J, the junction contained 19 bases not matched to a gene. CDR3 length: 19 amino acids. Germline values: CDR1 LGHNT, CDR2 FRNRAP. CDR3 sequence (DNA): TGTGCTAGTGGCCTCGCGGGCGCGGGGGGACCCGCGACCACCGGGGAGCTGTTTTTT. Translated: CASGLAGAGGPATTGELFF.

This clone was seen at least ten times. The V and J genes are TRBV18 and TRBJ1-5; 10 bases fit TRBD1. CDR3 length equals 15 residues. V dropped 3 bases and J dropped 7; count of bases not matched to a gene: 6. Germline V gene lookup returns CDR1 KGHSH and CDR2 LQKENI. CDR3 sequence reads: CASSPGQGMKQPQHF. Written as DNA, the CDR3 is TGTGCCAGCTCACCGGGACAGGGGATGAAGCAGCCCCAGCATTTT.

J is TRBJ2-2 and V is TRBV19, with D possibly matching TRBD1 (6 bases). V gave up 9 bases and J gave up 4 bases, with 15 bases separating them. Germline lookup yields CDR1 LNHDA and CDR2 SQIVND (reference sequence). This CDR3 comprises 14 residues. CDR3 nucleotides: TGTGCCAGCCTCCCGGGACACTTCACCGGGGAGCTGTTTTTT. Amino acid sequence: CASLPGHFTGELFF.